Presented here are 32 T cell receptor beta chains from one specimen sequenced in a study of tumor-infiltrating lymphocytes in localized non-small cell lung cancer. Libraries were prepared by immunoSEQ multiplex PCR; TCRdb keeps only in-frame clonotypes and omits some of them. The table lists some 15,000 clones, approximately 80% of them singletons, with around 2.5% in the top ten. The sequencing sample was made of lung tumor tissue. These TCRs come from a human donor with non-small cell lung cancer.

V and J are TRBV5-1 and TRBJ1-3; TRBD1 might be the D (6 bases). From germline, CDR1 is SGHRS and CDR2 YFSETQ. The CDR3 covers 16 residues. V lost 4 bases and J lost 4, with 18 bases in between. The DNA for the CDR3 is TGCGCCAGCAGCCCTATAGTTACAGGGTCGGGAAACACCATATATTTT. This gives the protein CASSPIVTGSGNTIYF.

The chain carries TRBV11-3 and TRBJ2-5; TRBD2 is a possible D gene (5 bases). This CDR3 comprises 15 residues. CDR1 SGHNT and CDR2 YENEEA come from the germline V gene. Trimming took 0 bases from V and 5 from J, leaving 13 bases between them. The CDR3 loop is CASSLEFSVVETQYF. Here the CDR3 DNA reads TGTGCCAGCAGCTTAGAATTTAGCGTTGTGGAGACCCAGTACTTC.

The genes are TRBV7-2 and TRBJ2-1; TRBD2 aligns across 11 bases. Trimming cost V 3 bases and J 0 bases; bases outside gene matches: 7. CDR1 and CDR2 (germline): SGHTA, FQGNSA. The CDR3 has 18 amino acids. The CDR3 nucleotides are TGTGCCAGCAGCTTTCGCGGACTAGCGGGTAGCTCCTACAATGAGCAGTTCTTC. It translates to CASSFRGLAGSSYNEQFF.

V gene TRBV2 combines with J gene TRBJ1-5, with TRBD1 as a possible D gene (5 bases). CDR3 length: 12 amino acids. CDR1 SNHLY and CDR2 FYNNEI come from the germline V gene. V was pared by 4 bases and J by 8 bases, with 9 bases between. The CDR3 region is CASSGQKKPQHF. In DNA, the CDR3 is TGTGCCAGCAGTGGACAGAAGAAGCCCCAGCATTTT.

This clone appeared a few times. The chain is built from TRBV27 and TRBJ1-1; D unresolved. Trimming shortened V by 6 bases and J by 5 bases, and 13 bases separated the two germline ends. The CDR3 totals 13 residues. CDR1 is MNHEY, CDR2 SMNVEV, per germline (reference sequence). The CDR3 DNA follows: TGTGCCAGCAGCCGAGGTTATGGGACTGAAGCTTTCTTT. Amino acids: CASSRGYGTEAFF.

Remarks on this clone: Sequence at one end of the junction differs from germline and may be a read error. The genes are TRBV7-7 and TRBJ2-3; TRBD1 matches 12 bases. This CDR3 comprises 17 residues. The germline V gene encodes CDR1 SSHAT and CDR2 FNYEAQ (reference sequence). DNA for the CDR3: TGTGCTAGCAGCTTAGGTGGGACAGGGGGCAGGACAGATACGCAGTATTTT. Its protein product is CASSLGGTGGRTDTQYF.

This clone was recorded only once. V and J are TRBV11-2 and TRBJ2-1; 12 bases match TRBD2. V shed 5 bases and J 7 bases; nucleotides not matched to a gene: 9. CDR3 length: 16 amino acids. From germline, CDR1 is SGHAT and CDR2 FQNNGV. CDR3 DNA: TGTGCCAGCAGCCTTCGACTAGCGGGAGCTGGTAATGAGCAGTTCTTC. Its translation: CASSLRLAGAGNEQFF. Drawing the rest from reference TRBV11-2 and TRBJ2-1, the complete variable domain is EAGVAQSPRYKIIEKRQSVAFWCNPISGHATLYWYQQILGQGPKLLIQFQNNGVVDDSQLPKDRFSAERLKGVDSTLKIQPAKLEDSAVYLCASSLRLAGAGNEQFFGPGTRLTVL.

This clone was picked up a small number of times. The chain recombines TRBV25-1 with TRBJ2-6; no clear D gene. Trimming removed 6 bases from V and 2 bases from J, with 11 bases in between. This CDR3 is built from 15 residues. The V gene's germline CDR1 is MGHDK and CDR2 SYGVNS. Written as DNA, the CDR3 is TGTGCCAGCAGCTTCACCCGGGCTGGGGCCAACGTCCTGACTTTC. It specifies CASSFTRAGANVLTF.

This clone was found once. The rearrangement uses TRBV5-6 and TRBJ2-4, with D hard to call. Trimming took 2 bases from V and 3 from J, leaving 3 bases between them. Germline CDR1 and CDR2: SGHDT and YYEEEE. The length of the CDR3 is 12 residues. For the CDR3, the DNA is TGTGCCAGCAGCTTTGACAAAAACATTCAGTACTTC. This sequence encodes CASSFDKNIQYF.

The chain has TRBV9 and TRBJ1-4, with 10 bases that match TRBD1. V gave up 3 bases and J gave up 12 bases; unmatched junction bases: 11. This CDR3 comprises 15 residues. The germline V gene has CDR1 SGDLS and CDR2 YYNGEE. The CDR3 DNA reads as TGTGCCAGCAGCGCAGGGGACAGGGGCCTGACGCAACTGTTTTTT. Its translation: CASSAGDRGLTQLFF.

This chain uses TRBV7-2 with TRBJ1-2; TRBD1 is a possible D gene (6 bases). V was clipped by 3 bases and J by 11 bases, with 19 bases between them. Germline V gene data show CDR1 as SGHTA and CDR2 as FQGNSA. The CDR3 has 14 residues. In DNA, the CDR3 is TGTGCCAGCAGCTTTAAACAGGGAGCCCCCACTTACACCTTC. This gives the protein CASSFKQGAPTYTF.

This clone has just a few counts. The chain is built from TRBV7-2 and TRBJ2-1; D is uncertain. V lost 5 bases and J 0 bases, leaving 8 bases between the germline ends. Germline CDR1 SGHTA, CDR2 FQGNSA. The CDR3 covers 14 residues. In nucleotides, the CDR3 is TGTGCCAGCAGCCCTGCAAACTCCTACAATGAGCAGTTCTTC. It codes for CASSPANSYNEQFF.

The V gene is TRBV2, the J gene TRBJ2-1; 9 bases agree with TRBD1. This CDR3 has 17 residues. Trimming took 6 bases from V and 0 from J; bases not matched to a gene: 9. Germline V lookup: CDR1 SNHLY, CDR2 FYNNEI. The CDR3 region has the DNA TGTGCCAGCAGAAGATATGGACAGGGGAGCTCCTACAATGAGCAGTTCTTC. Its translation: CASRRYGQGSSYNEQFF.

V and J are TRBV19 and TRBJ2-2, with D unresolved. Trimming stripped 9 bases from V and 3 bases from J, with 11 bases between. This CDR3 is 13 amino acids long. From germline, CDR1 is LNHDA and CDR2 SQIVND (reference sequence). DNA for the CDR3: TGTGCCAGCCTGCGCCTACACACCGGGGAGCTGTTTTTT. Translating it yields CASLRLHTGELFF.

The chain uses TRBV7-2 and TRBJ2-1; the match to TRBD2 covers 12 bases. Trimming removed 2 bases from V and 7 bases from J; junction bases left unmatched: 9. The CDR3 sequence is 17 residues long. Per the germline V gene, CDR1 is SGHTA and CDR2 is FQGNSA. The CDR3 region has the DNA TGTGCCAGCAGCTTAAGGGCCGCTAGCGGGAGGGCTAATGAGCAGTTCTTC. It encodes CASSLRAASGRANEQFF.

The V and J genes are TRBV30 and TRBJ2-3; possibly TRBD2 for D (5 bases). Looked up from germline, CDR1 is GTSNPN and CDR2 is SVGIG (reference sequence). The V gene lost 3 bases and the J gene lost 1 base, with 14 bases spanning the gap. This CDR3 is 15 amino acids long. In DNA, the CDR3 is TGTGCCTGGAGAGGTAAAGAGCGGCGCACAGATACGCAGTATTTT. Its protein is CAWRGKERRTDTQYF.

V gene TRBV14 combines with J gene TRBJ2-1, with a weak D call TRBD1 (6 bases). From germline, CDR1 is SGHDN and CDR2 FVKESK. The CDR3 has 15 residues. Trimming stripped 5 bases from V and 0 bases from J, with 11 bases between. CDR3 nucleotide sequence: TGTGCCAGCAGCGTGGGGGCGAGCTCCTACAATGAGCAGTTCTTC. Its translation is CASSVGASSYNEQFF.

V is TRBV5-6 and J is TRBJ2-4; weak D call: TRBD1 (5 bases). Germline values: CDR1 SGHDT, CDR2 YYEEEE. The CDR3 runs 17 residues. V was clipped by 3 bases and J by 0 bases, with 16 bases between them. Here the CDR3 DNA reads TGTGCCAGCAGCTCTCCCAGGGTCACCTTAGCCAAAAACATTCAGTACTTC. Amino acid sequence: CASSSPRVTLAKNIQYF.

V gene TRBV19 combines with J gene TRBJ2-4, with TRBD1 matching 8 bases. Looked up from germline, CDR1 is LNHDA and CDR2 is SQIVND (reference sequence). Trimming at V came to 3 bases and at J to 8 bases, leaving 0 bases not matched to a gene. The CDR3 is 12 amino acids. CDR3 amino acids: CASSMTGDIQYF. In DNA form, the CDR3 reads TGTGCCAGTAGTATGACAGGGGACATTCAGTACTTC.

The rearrangement uses TRBV4-3 and TRBJ1-2; perhaps TRBD1 as D (6 bases). Trimming removed 4 bases from V and 6 bases from J, with 15 bases in between. Germline V gene data show CDR1 as LGHNA and CDR2 as YSLEER. This CDR3 comprises 14 residues. CDR3 loop: CASSLSQGIDGYTF. CDR3 coding DNA: TGCGCCAGCAGCCTGTCACAGGGAATTGATGGCTACACCTTC.

The V and J genes are TRBV10-3 and TRBJ2-7; a weak D match, TRBD2 (6 bases). V was trimmed by 8 bases and J by 3 bases, leaving 11 bases between them. This CDR3 is 12 amino acids long. Germline CDR1 ENHRY, CDR2 SYGVKD. The CDR3 spells CAIARGYYEQYF. Here the CDR3 DNA reads TGTGCCATCGCACGGGGGTACTACGAGCAGTACTTC.

The chain joins TRBV7-9 to TRBJ1-2; 8 positions match TRBD1. The trim removed 4 bases at V and 6 bases at J, leaving 7 bases unmatched. This CDR3 comprises 14 residues. CDR1 SEHNR and CDR2 FQNEAQ come from the germline V gene (reference sequence). CDR3 in DNA: TGTGCCAGCAGCTCCCAGGGGGCTAGGAATGGCTACACCTTC. Translation gives CASSSQGARNGYTF.

The chain recombines TRBV19 with TRBJ1-6, with TRBD1 matching 8 bases. The germline CDR1 and CDR2 sequences are LNHDA and SQIVND (reference sequence). V trimming: 6 bases; J trimming: 9 bases; junction bases outside the gene matches: 4. This CDR3 region has 13 residues. The CDR3 region is CASRTGESSPLHF. Written as DNA, the CDR3 is TGTGCCAGTAGGACAGGGGAAAGTTCACCCCTCCACTTT.

Of note for this clone: Sequence at one end of the junction differs from germline and may be a read error. This rearrangement joins TRBV2 to TRBJ1-1; D gene ambiguous. Germline V gene lookup returns CDR1 SNHLY and CDR2 FYNNEI. CDR3 length: 13 residues. In DNA, the CDR3 is TGTGCCAGCATATCCGTTTACAACAGTGAAGCTTTCTTT. Its translation: CASISVYNSEAFF. Drawing the rest from reference TRBV2 and TRBJ1-1, the complete variable domain is EPEVTQTPSHQVTQMGQEVILRCVPISNHLYFYWYRQILGQKVEFLVSFYNNEISEKSEIFDDQFSVERPDGSNFTLKIRSTKLEDSAMYFCASISVYNSEAFFGQGTRLTVV.

The rearrangement joins TRBV10-2 to TRBJ1-2; perhaps TRBD1 as D (6 bases). V was clipped by 6 bases and J by 2 bases, with 16 bases between them. The germline CDR1 and CDR2 sequences are WSHSY and SAAADI. The CDR3 covers 15 residues. The CDR3 loop reads CASREQGNMNYGYTF. The CDR3, as DNA: TGCGCCAGCAGGGAACAGGGAAACATGAACTATGGCTACACCTTC.

The J gene is TRBJ1-1, the V gene TRBV6-6; D not resolved. There are 11 residues in the CDR3. V lost 5 bases and J 7 bases, leaving 8 bases between the germline ends. In germline, CDR1 is MNHNY, CDR2 SVGAGI (reference sequence). Here the CDR3 reads CASSGGNEAFF. DNA of the CDR3: TGTGCCAGCAGTGGCGGAAATGAAGCTTTCTTT.

This clone was seen a few times. V gene TRBV6-5 combines with J gene TRBJ2-3; D not certain. Germline V gene data show CDR1 as MNHEY and CDR2 as SVGAGI. V was pared by 5 bases and J by 2 bases, with 14 bases between. The CDR3 consists of 15 residues. The CDR3, as DNA: TGTGCCAGCAGTAAGACCCAAACCTACACAGATACGCAGTATTTT. It yields the protein CASSKTQTYTDTQYF.

The rearrangement joins TRBV11-3 to TRBJ2-1; D ambiguous. The CDR3 spans 11 residues. The germline V gene has CDR1 SGHNT and CDR2 YENEEA. The V and J ends lost 2 bases and 8 bases respectively, with 4 bases between them. The CDR3 bases are TGTGCCAGCAGCTTATTGGATGAGCAGTTCTTC. It specifies CASSLLDEQFF.

The genes are TRBV6-1 and TRBJ1-2, with 9 nucleotides matching TRBD1. V was clipped by 0 bases and J by 13 bases; unmatched bases: 9. The CDR3 loop spans 14 amino acids. Germline V lookup: CDR1 MNHNS, CDR2 SASEGT. The CDR3 region has the DNA TGTGCCAGCAGTGAAGCGCTTAGGACAGGGGTTCCCACCTTC. It is translated as CASSEALRTGVPTF.

J is TRBJ1-3 and V is TRBV7-2; a possible D gene is TRBD1 (5 bases). V gave up 5 bases and J gave up 4 bases, with 18 bases separating them. Germline CDR1 and CDR2: SGHTA and FQGNSA. The CDR3 is made up of 16 amino acids. The CDR3 loop reads CASSPWGGVQGNTIYF. In DNA, the CDR3 is TGTGCCAGCAGCCCCTGGGGCGGGGTGCAGGGAAACACCATATATTTT.

The genes are TRBV9 and TRBJ2-3; D perhaps matches TRBD2 (5 bases). The CDR3 runs 15 residues. V shed 3 bases and J shed 2 bases, with 13 bases lying between them. Germline V lookup: CDR1 SGDLS, CDR2 YYNGEE. The CDR3 region has the DNA TGTGCCAGCAGCGGCCGCTCTAGCTTCACAGATACGCAGTATTTT. Its translation: CASSGRSSFTDTQYF.

The chain combines TRBV2 with TRBJ1-1; D is ambiguous. The CDR3 runs 11 residues. Trimming left V 5 bases short and J 3 bases short, with 4 bases between. Looked up from germline, CDR1 is SNHLY and CDR2 is FYNNEI. Written as DNA, the CDR3 is TGTGCCAGCAGTTTCTACACTGAAGCTTTCTTT. Its protein product is CASSFYTEAFF.